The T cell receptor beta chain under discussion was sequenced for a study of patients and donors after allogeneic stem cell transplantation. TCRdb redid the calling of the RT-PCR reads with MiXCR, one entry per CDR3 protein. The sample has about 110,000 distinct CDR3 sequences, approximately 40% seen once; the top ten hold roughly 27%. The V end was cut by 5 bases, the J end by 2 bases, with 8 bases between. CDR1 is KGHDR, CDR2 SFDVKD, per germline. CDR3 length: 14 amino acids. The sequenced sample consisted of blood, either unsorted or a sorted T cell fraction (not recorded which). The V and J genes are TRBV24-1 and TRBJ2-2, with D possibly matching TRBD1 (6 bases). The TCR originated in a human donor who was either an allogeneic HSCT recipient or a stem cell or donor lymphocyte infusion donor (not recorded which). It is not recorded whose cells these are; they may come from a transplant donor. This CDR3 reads CATSVGHNTGELFF. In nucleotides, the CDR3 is TGTGCCACCAGTGTGGGACATAACACCGGGGAGCTGTTTTTT.